Shown below are 11 T cell receptor beta chains from a single sample sequenced in a study of T-cell memory formation after mild COVID-19. TCRdb passed the 5' RACE reads through MiXCR, listing each CDR3 protein once. The sample has around 200,000 distinct CDR3 sequences, roughly 23% seen once. Sequenced: PBMCs or a T cell subset sorted from them (not recorded which). The receptors here all came from an adult woman who had mild COVID-19 (a few samples of this study predate the infection). Cell type and time point are not known.

The genes are TRBV29-1 and TRBJ2-7, with TRBD2 matching 7 bases. This CDR3 comprises 14 residues. Germline CDR1 is SQVTM and CDR2 is ANQGSEA. V gave up 4 bases and J gave up 3 bases; unmatched junction bases: 9. The CDR3 protein is CSVVIVGGSYEQYF. For the CDR3, the DNA is TGCAGCGTTGTTATAGTGGGAGGGAGCTACGAGCAGTACTTC.

This clonotype has a handful of counts. The CDR3: CASSSRAGADNEQFF. The DNA of the CDR3 is TGTGCCAGCAGCTCAAGAGCGGGGGCCGACAATGAGCAGTTCTTC. J is TRBJ2-1 and V is TRBV7-6, with 8 bases aligning to TRBD2. The CDR3 is made up of 15 amino acids. After removal of 4 bases from V and 5 bases from J, the junction contained 7 bases not matched to a gene. CDR1 and CDR2 (germline): SGHVS, FNYEAQ.

The chain recombines TRBV20-1 with TRBJ2-2; D may be TRBD2 (5 bases). The germline V and J ends were trimmed by 4 bases and 0 bases, with 6 bases remaining between them. The germline V gene has CDR1 DFQATT and CDR2 SNEGSKA (reference sequence). The CDR3 is 13 amino acids. DNA of the CDR3: TGCAGTGCTACAGCGGCGAACACCGGGGAGCTGTTTTTT. Translating gives CSATAANTGELFF.

The chain has TRBV7-6 and TRBJ2-5; unclear D gene. Germline-derived CDR1 and CDR2 are SGHVS and FNYEAQ. The CDR3 is made up of 17 amino acids. Trimming pared 0 bases from V and 5 bases from J, leaving 19 bases between. CDR3 protein: CASSLASGTHSGETQYF. DNA for the CDR3: TGTGCCAGCAGCTTAGCCTCAGGTACCCACAGTGGGGAGACCCAGTACTTC.

This chain joins TRBV4-2 and TRBJ2-7; TRBD2 is a possible D gene (5 bases). CDR1 LGHNA and CDR2 YNFKEQ come from the germline V gene. Trimming cost V 0 bases and J 1 base, with 13 bases left between them. The CDR3 runs to 16 residues. The CDR3 is CASSQEGSGLSYEQYF. The CDR3 DNA follows: TGTGCCAGCAGCCAAGAAGGAAGCGGACTTTCCTACGAGCAGTACTTC.

Notes on this clonotype: One end of the junction fails to match germline, which may point to a read error. The chain joins TRBV3-1 to TRBJ2-7; TRBD2 aligns across 7 bases. The germline V gene has CDR1 LGHDT and CDR2 YNNKEL (reference sequence). The CDR3 loop spans 13 amino acids. The CDR3 sequence: CATASGTGYDQYF. For the CDR3, the DNA is TGTGCCACCGCTAGCGGCACTGGCTACGATCAGTACTTC.

The V and J genes are TRBV5-1 and TRBJ2-1; TRBD1 matches 11 bases. CDR1 SGHRS and CDR2 YFSETQ come from the germline V gene. V was clipped by 4 bases and J by 8 bases; unmatched bases: 8. The CDR3 extends over 15 amino acids. In DNA, the CDR3 is TGCGCCAGCAGCAGAGGACAGGGGGCTGGGGATGAGCAGTTCTTC. This translates into CASSRGQGAGDEQFF.

The chain combines TRBV28 with TRBJ2-3, with D perhaps TRBD2 (5 bases). Looked up from germline, CDR1 is MDHEN and CDR2 is SYDVKM. CDR3 length: 15 residues. V lost 2 bases and J lost 2, with 11 bases in between. The CDR3 sequence: CASSLRSAVTDTQYF. CDR3 DNA: TGTGCCAGCAGTTTACGGTCAGCGGTCACAGATACGCAGTATTTT.

V is TRBV9 and J is TRBJ2-7; TRBD1 might be the D (5 bases). The V and J ends lost 3 bases and 2 bases respectively, with 12 bases between them. The CDR3 has 14 residues. Germline V CDR1 and CDR2: SGDLS, YYNGEE. For the CDR3, the DNA is TGTGCCAGCAGCGCTCATGACAGCCCCTACGAGCAGTACTTC. Translated: CASSAHDSPYEQYF. Filled out from reference TRBV9 and TRBJ2-7, the complete variable domain reads DSGVTQTPKHLITATGQRVTLRCSPRSGDLSVYWYQQSLDQGLQFLIQYYNGEERAKGNILERFSAQQFPDLHSELNLSSLELGDSALYFCASSAHDSPYEQYFGPGTRLTVT.

This clonotype was picked up one time. The chain recombines TRBV5-1 with TRBJ1-1, with D unresolved. Germline V lookup: CDR1 SGHRS, CDR2 YFSETQ. The length of the CDR3 is 13 residues. With 3 bases removed from V and 6 bases from J, the gap between germline ends came to 12 bases. CDR3 amino acids: CASSSLPESEAFF. In nucleotides, the CDR3 is TGCGCCAGCAGCTCCCTCCCGGAGTCTGAAGCTTTCTTT.

A few counts support this clonotype. This chain connects TRBV20-1 to TRBJ2-1; 7 bases map to TRBD1. CDR3 length equals 13 residues. Looked up from germline, CDR1 is DFQATT and CDR2 is SNEGSKA (reference sequence). Losses at the gene ends were 5 bases for V and 6 bases for J; bases not matched to a gene: 7. This chain's CDR3 is CSAPGQKINEQFF. Here the CDR3 DNA reads TGCAGTGCTCCGGGACAGAAGATCAATGAGCAGTTCTTC.